This TCR beta chain was documented in a study of Ad26.COV2.S vaccination and SARS-CoV-2 variants (dated by TCRdb to the early 2020s). Background on the whole study: Sequencing of the TCRbeta repertoire served to evaluate the specificity and breadth of SARS-CoV-2-reactive T cell receptors following Ad26.COV2.S vaccination. A total of around 32 samples were included in the TCR-sequenced set, comprising about 20 Ad26.COV2.S vaccine recipients, 5 placebo recipients and 8 SARS-CoV-2 convalescent individuals.

Explained via the paper, the time point label denotes: individuals recovered from natural SARS-CoV-2 infection. Via the germline V gene, CDR1 is SGHAT and CDR2 FQNNGV. V drops 1 base and J drops 2 bases, leaving 17 bases in between. Including cysteine and phenylalanine, the CDR3 has 18 amino acids. The sequence is cut down to CDR3 DNA, 54 bases in frame from base 1. With respect to this clone: Its cognate antigen has yet to be identified. Base quality data are lacking; no much larger clone is found one base away.

TCRbeta CDR3 regions were sequenced with the immunoSEQ Assay. After extraction, genomic DNA underwent amplification by bias-controlled multiplex PCR, followed by high-throughput sequencing. The study's own analysis went as follows. To quantify the absolute abundance of each unique TCRbeta CDR3 region, sequences were collapsed and filtered. Usable DNA was measured by amplifying reference genes present in all nucleated cells, and TCRbeta template counts were normalized to that usable DNA to estimate T cell fraction. Repertoire TCRs were annotated as SARS-CoV-2-specific when V gene, CDR3 amino acid sequence and J gene were exactly matched to a known reactive TCR set. The reference SARS-CoV-2 TCR set came from MIRA and was filtered for enrichment in COVID-19-positive ImmuneCODE repertoires, removing public or cross-reactive TCRs. Based on the MIRA antigens, annotated TCRs were further analysed at the level of specific ORF or position within ORF. Breadth was defined as the number of annotated unique rearrangements divided by the total number of unique productive rearrangements, and depth was defined as the summed frequency of the annotated unique rearrangements. Two-sided Wilcoxon rank-sum tests were applied when comparing TCR breadth between groups. TCRdb re-hosts the immuneACCESS table, in-frame sequences only. Its copies lack some clones; in the studies checked, an unresolved V gene accounts for under half of them, and the cause for the rest is not known. The V and J calls and clone size are taken from that table; D and trimming were inferred from the DNA. The sample table contains hundreds of thousands of clones; only one count was recorded for about 92% of them. The biggest ten clones account for 3.9% of the sample.

The research as a whole found: The authors noted that total T cell responses may have been underestimated by the TCR breadth and depth analyses. After vaccination, substantial breadth of spike-specific CD8+ and CD4+ T cell responses was reported. Comparable non-spike TCR breadth was observed between vaccine and placebo recipients, consistent with only spike being contained in the vaccine. Spike-specific TCR breadth was higher in Ad26.COV2.S recipients than in placebo recipients (P = 0.0014).

The receptor was isolated from a human donor who had recovered from COVID-19. The sequence is built from TRBV11-2 and TRBJ1-4; the D gene is unclear. The specimen comprised peripheral blood, sampled after recovery from COVID-19. The encoded CDR3 is CASSLADRNSGTNEKLFF. The DNA sequence is as follows: TGTGCCAGCAGCTTAGCCGATAGGAACAGCGGGACTAATGAAAAACTGTTTTTT.